Presented here are 4 T cell receptor beta chains from one specimen sequenced in a study of OX40 agonist ivuxolimab in advanced cancers. The protocol was immunoSEQ multiplex PCR, while the TCRdb copy is restricted to in-frame clones and leaves out a portion. This repertoire shows approximately 69,000 clones, approximately 80% found once; its top ten account for about 2.2%. The sample in question was CD4+ or CD8+ T cells sorted from blood, obtained in a trial of the OX40 agonist ivuxolimab. These receptors all come from an adult with an advanced solid tumor such as melanoma, head and neck, liver or kidney cancer.

This chain joins TRBV18 and TRBJ1-1, with 7 bases identical to TRBD1. The germline V gene encodes CDR1 KGHSH and CDR2 LQKENI. CDR3 size: 15 residues. V shed 2 bases, J shed 3 bases, and the junction held 6 bases outside the gene matches. The CDR3 loop is CASSPMAGGDTEAFF. CDR3 bases: TGTGCCAGCTCACCAATGGCAGGGGGTGACACTGAAGCTTTCTTT.

The rearrangement links TRBV6-5 to TRBJ2-7, with TRBD1 as a possible D gene (6 bases). The CDR3 has 15 residues. V was pared by 2 bases and J by 6 bases, with 17 bases between. Per the germline V gene, CDR1 is MNHEY and CDR2 is SVGAGI. This CDR3 reads CASSYEPIPGAEQYF. The CDR3 nucleotides are TGTGCCAGCAGTTACGAACCGATCCCAGGGGCCGAGCAGTACTTC.

The genes are TRBV5-1 and TRBJ2-7, with 9 bases matching TRBD1. CDR3 length equals 14 residues. Germline lookup yields CDR1 SGHRS and CDR2 YFSETQ. V shed 2 bases and J 5 bases; nucleotides not matched to a gene: 5. CDR3 DNA: TGCGCCAGCAGCTTACTGGACAGGGGTAACGAGCAGTACTTC. It yields the protein CASSLLDRGNEQYF.

The CDR3 sequence is CASTQGAYNEQFF. The CDR3 region has the DNA TGTGCCAGCACCCAGGGGGCTTACAATGAGCAGTTCTTC. V is TRBV2 and J is TRBJ2-1; TRBD1 aligns across 8 bases. V lost 7 bases and J lost 4; bases outside the gene matches: 3. Per the germline V gene, CDR1 is SNHLY and CDR2 is FYNNEI. There are 13 residues in the CDR3.